This entry lists 31 T cell receptor beta chains sequenced from one sample in a study of blood T cell repertoires in COVID-19. Sequenced by immunoSEQ multiplex PCR; TCRdb stores in-frame clones only, minus some. The table includes hundreds of thousands of clones, roughly 83% detected once. The sequenced sample was peripheral blood. The receptors here all came from a woman aged 65 to 85 with active or convalescent COVID-19.

This clone was seen a single time. The chain is built from TRBV3-1 (or the pseudogene TRBV3-2) and TRBJ2-5, with 7 bases identical to TRBD2. CDR1 is LGHDT, CDR2 YNNKEL, per germline (reference sequence). The CDR3 sequence is 16 residues long. The J segment lost 0 bases and the V segment lost 4 bases, leaving 8 bases of the junction unmatched. The CDR3 sequence is CASSPLLAPHQETQYF. The CDR3 coding sequence is TGTGCCAGCAGCCCCCTACTAGCGCCCCACCAAGAGACCCAGTACTTC.

The V and J genes are TRBV27 and TRBJ1-5; D is perhaps TRBD1 (5 bases). This CDR3 contains 15 residues. From germline, CDR1 is MNHEY and CDR2 SMNVEV (reference sequence). Between the trimmed V and J ends, which lost 6 bases and 0 bases, there was a span of 12 bases. In DNA form, the CDR3 reads TGTGCCAGCAGCGACAGCCTATATAGCAATCAGCCCCAGCATTTT. It encodes CASSDSLYSNQPQHF.

The V and J genes are TRBV15 and TRBJ1-2, with a weak D call TRBD1 (6 bases). This CDR3 contains 15 residues. Deletions cut 1 base from V and 7 bases from J, with 16 bases between. The germline V gene encodes CDR1 LNHNV and CDR2 YYDKDF (reference sequence). The DNA for the CDR3 is TGTGCCACCAGCAGAGGACCCTCAGGGGTTCCTGGCTACACCTTC. This sequence encodes CATSRGPSGVPGYTF.

The chain links TRBV5-4 to TRBJ2-3; 11 bases are shared with TRBD2. After removal of 5 bases from V and 4 bases from J, the junction contained 9 bases not matched to a gene. CDR3 length equals 16 residues. Germline-derived CDR1 and CDR2 are SGHNT and YYREEE (reference sequence). CDR3 sequence: CASSSDSGGGPDTQYF. Here the CDR3 DNA reads TGTGCCAGCAGTTCCGATAGCGGGGGGGGTCCAGATACGCAGTATTTT.

The chain uses TRBV3-1 (or the pseudogene TRBV3-2) and TRBJ2-2, with unresolved D. Germline V gives CDR1 LGHDT, CDR2 YNNKEL (reference sequence). V lost 4 bases, J lost 6 bases, and 15 bases lay in between. This CDR3 has 15 residues. The CDR3 coding sequence is TGTGCCAGCAGCCCCCACGGCCAGCGAGCCGGGGAGCTGTTTTTT. This gives the protein CASSPHGQRAGELFF.

This clone has only one observation. The chain carries TRBV5-4 and TRBJ2-1; no clear D gene. The CDR3 has 12 amino acids. Trimming removed 2 bases from V and 13 bases from J, with 13 bases in between. Germline V gene sequence: CDR1 SGHNT, CDR2 YYREEE (reference sequence). DNA for the CDR3: TGTGCCAGCAGCTTAATTACACCTCCACAGTTCTTC. This sequence encodes CASSLITPPQFF.

The chain employs TRBV7-2 and TRBJ2-4, with 10 bases identical to TRBD1. Germline CDR1 SGHTA, CDR2 FQGNSA. Trimming at V came to 5 bases and at J to 6 bases, leaving 16 bases not matched to a gene. This CDR3 has 18 residues. The CDR3 nucleotides are TGTGCCAGCAGCCCCGCCTCGACAGGGGGCTCCCGTAGAAACATTCAGTACTTC. Translated, it gives CASSPASTGGSRRNIQYF.

The chain joins TRBV19 to TRBJ2-6, with D possibly being TRBD2 (6 bases). V dropped 7 bases and J dropped 4 bases, with 11 bases sitting between them. CDR3 size: 14 residues. Germline CDR1 reads LNHDA; CDR2 reads SQIVND (reference sequence). CDR3 coding DNA: TGTGCCAGTACGGGGGTACCCGGGGCCAACGTCCTGACTTTC. It is translated as CASTGVPGANVLTF.

The CDR3: CASSLGADEQFF. CDR3 DNA sequence: TGTGCCAGTAGTTTGGGGGCGGATGAGCAGTTCTTC. The chain links TRBV19 to TRBJ2-1, with D perhaps TRBD1 (6 bases). Deletions cut 5 bases from V and 8 bases from J, with 10 bases between. Germline loops: CDR1 LNHDA, CDR2 SQIVND (reference sequence). This CDR3 comprises 12 residues. Filled out from reference TRBV19 and TRBJ2-1, the complete variable domain reads DGGITQSPKYLFRKEGQNVTLSCEQNLNHDAMYWYRQDPGQGLRLIYYSQIVNDFQKGDIAEGYSVSREKKESFPLTVTSAQKNPTAFYLCASSLGADEQFFGPGTRLTVL.

This chain links TRBV24-1 with TRBJ1-2; D may be TRBD1 (5 bases). This CDR3 is built from 15 residues. The germline V gene has CDR1 KGHDR and CDR2 SFDVKD. Between the trimmed V and J ends, which lost 4 bases and 2 bases, there was a span of 13 bases. As DNA, the CDR3 is TGTGCCACCAGTGACGGTCCCAGGACAAACTATGGCTACACCTTC. It translates to CATSDGPRTNYGYTF.

V and J are TRBV5-1 and TRBJ1-4; 7 nucleotides align to TRBD1. The germline V gene has CDR1 SGHRS and CDR2 YFSETQ. V shed 6 bases and J 7 bases; nucleotides not matched to a gene: 6. The CDR3 extends over 13 amino acids. The CDR3 nucleotides read TGCGCCAGCAAAATGGAGGGGGCTGAAAAACTGTTTTTT. Encoded protein: CASKMEGAEKLFF.

This chain uses TRBV4-1 with TRBJ2-5; 8 bases align to TRBD1. The CDR3 totals 14 residues. J lost 5 bases, V lost 4 bases, and 6 bases had no gene match. Germline V gives CDR1 MGHRA, CDR2 YSYEKL. The CDR3: CASSPAGGFETQYF. DNA for the CDR3: TGCGCCAGCAGCCCCGCAGGGGGCTTCGAGACCCAGTACTTC.

The gene calls are TRBV7-2 and TRBJ1-2; no firm D call. Looked up from germline, CDR1 is SGHTA and CDR2 is FQGNSA. The CDR3 is made up of 14 amino acids. The ends were cut back, 2 bases at V and 4 bases at J, with 11 bases in the middle. Here the CDR3 reads CASSLNRAGYGYTF. The CDR3 DNA reads as TGTGCCAGCAGCTTAAACCGGGCGGGCTATGGCTACACCTTC.

V usage is TRBV10-3 and J usage is TRBJ2-1, with TRBD2 as a possible D gene (6 bases). Germline assignment: CDR1 ENHRY and CDR2 SYGVKD. V was clipped by 0 bases and J by 8 bases, with 17 bases between them. CDR3 length: 16 amino acids. The CDR3 spells CAISESTGVSIYEQFF. The CDR3 DNA reads TGTGCCATCAGTGAGTCAACGGGAGTTAGTATTTATGAGCAGTTCTTC.

The rearrangement uses TRBV10-3 and TRBJ2-1, with D perhaps matching TRBD1 (5 bases). The CDR3 loop spans 13 amino acids. V was clipped by 3 bases and J by 5 bases, with 8 bases between them. Germline V gives CDR1 ENHRY, CDR2 SYGVKD. The CDR3 protein is CAISERGNNEQFF. The CDR3 DNA sequence: TGTGCCATCAGTGAAAGGGGAAACAATGAGCAGTTCTTC.

The gene calls are TRBV11-2 and TRBJ1-3, with D possibly TRBD1 on 6 matching bases. The germline V gene encodes CDR1 SGHAT and CDR2 FQNNGV. There are 14 residues in the CDR3. Trimming left V 5 bases short and J 4 bases short, with 12 bases between. The CDR3: CASSGRDTGNTIYF. Written as DNA, the CDR3 is TGTGCCAGCAGCGGCCGGGACACCGGAAACACCATATATTTT.

This clone was recorded only once. The chain recombines TRBV18 with TRBJ2-3, with D unclear. Trimming cost V 5 bases and J 0 bases, with 6 bases left between them. CDR3 length: 13 residues. In germline, CDR1 is KGHSH, CDR2 LQKENI. As DNA, the CDR3 is TGTGCCAGCTCAACGACTAGCACAGATACGCAGTATTTT. Translating gives CASSTTSTDTQYF.

This clone has a single count. The V and J genes are TRBV5-4 and TRBJ1-4, with 8 bases aligning to TRBD1. The CDR3 has 14 amino acids. Losses at the gene ends were 4 bases for V and 7 bases for J; bases not matched to a gene: 6. From germline, CDR1 is SGHNT and CDR2 YYREEE (reference sequence). The CDR3 here is CASSPGQGGEKLFF. The CDR3 coding sequence is TGTGCCAGCAGCCCCGGACAGGGCGGTGAAAAACTGTTTTTT. Together with reference TRBV5-4 and TRBJ1-4, the CDR3 gives the full variable domain: ETGVTQSPTHLIKTRGQQVTLRCSSQSGHNTVSWYQQALGQGPQFIFQYYREEENGRGNFPPRFSGLQFPNYSSELNVNALELDDSALYLCASSPGQGGEKLFFGSGTQLSVL.

This rearrangement joins TRBV5-1 to TRBJ2-3, with 12 bases fitting TRBD2. Per germline, CDR1 SGHRS and CDR2 YFSETQ. Trimming removed 1 base from V and 8 bases from J; junction bases left unmatched: 5. The CDR3 is 15 amino acids. The CDR3 nucleotides read TGCGCCAGCAGCTTGCTAGCGGGAGGGCTAGGTACGCAGTATTTT. Its translation is CASSLLAGGLGTQYF.

This clone was seen only a few times. The chain recombines TRBV6-5 with TRBJ1-5, with D possibly being TRBD1 (5 bases). V lost 6 bases to trimming and J lost 5 bases, with 8 bases between them. The CDR3 runs 12 residues. Germline V lookup: CDR1 MNHEY, CDR2 SVGAGI. CDR3: CASRLGDQPQHF. The CDR3 nucleotides read TGTGCCAGCAGGTTAGGGGATCAGCCCCAGCATTTT.

The chain combines TRBV27 with TRBJ2-5; D may be TRBD2 (7 bases). Looked up from germline, CDR1 is MNHEY and CDR2 is SMNVEV (reference sequence). The CDR3 is 15 residues long. V shed 8 bases and J shed 5 bases, with 21 bases lying between them. The CDR3 nucleotides are TGTGCCAGCGCAGTTTTGGGGGGGGCCGGGGAGACCCAGTACTTC. Encoded protein: CASAVLGGAGETQYF.

Of note for this clone: Sequence at one end of the junction differs from germline and may be a read error. The chain recombines TRBV5-1 with TRBJ2-2; 8 bases agree with TRBD1. Looked up from germline, CDR1 is SGHRS and CDR2 is YFSETQ. The CDR3 is 16 amino acids. CDR3 sequence: CASSLAAGGGTGELFF. The CDR3 DNA reads as TGCGCCAGCAGTTTGGCGGCAGGGGGCGGTACCGGGGAGCTGTTTTTT.

V usage is TRBV5-1 and J usage is TRBJ1-1, with a tentative D call TRBD1 (6 bases). CDR1 is SGHRS, CDR2 YFSETQ, per germline. CDR3 length equals 13 residues. V lost 2 bases and J 8 bases, leaving 13 bases between the germline ends. CDR3 nucleotides: TGCGCCAGCAGCTTTGGTTACAGGGTGGAAGCTTTCTTT. It yields the protein CASSFGYRVEAFF.

The V and J genes are TRBV2 and TRBJ2-1; possibly TRBD2 for D (6 bases). From germline, CDR1 is SNHLY and CDR2 FYNNEI. Trimming cost V 7 bases and J 14 bases, with 15 bases left between them. The CDR3 is 11 amino acids. The CDR3 is CASTASVAEFF. The DNA of the CDR3 is TGTGCCAGCACAGCCTCAGTAGCGGAGTTCTTC. Combining the CDR3 with reference TRBV2 and TRBJ2-1 gives the whole variable domain EPEVTQTPSHQVTQMGQEVILRCVPISNHLYFYWYRQILGQKVEFLVSFYNNEISEKSEIFDDQFSVERPDGSNFTLKIRSTKLEDSAMYFCASTASVAEFFGPGTRLTVL.

The V and J genes are TRBV3-1 (or the pseudogene TRBV3-2) and TRBJ1-2; 8 bases map to TRBD1. CDR1 LGHDT and CDR2 YNNKEL come from the germline V gene (reference sequence). This CDR3 comprises 14 residues. V lost 4 bases and J lost 4; bases outside the gene matches: 5. The CDR3 bases are TGTGCCAGCAGCCGCCAACAGGGGGTCTATGGCTACACCTTC. It specifies CASSRQQGVYGYTF.

As for this clone: Other DNA sequences within the sample encode an identical CDR3. The chain uses TRBV18 and TRBJ2-5; D is undetermined. Trimming took 3 bases from V and 0 from J, leaving 2 bases between them. Per germline, CDR1 KGHSH and CDR2 LQKENI. The CDR3 consists of 12 residues. The CDR3, as DNA: TGTGCCAGCTCACCCTACCAAGAGACCCAGTACTTC. Its translation is CASSPYQETQYF. Looking up the rest from reference TRBV18 and TRBJ2-5 gives the full variable domain: NAGVMQNPRHLVRRRGQEARLRCSPMKGHSHVYWYRQLPEEGLKFMVYLQKENIIDESGMPKERFSAEFPKEGPSILRIQQVVRGDSAAYFCASSPYQETQYFGPGTRLLVL.

The chain employs TRBV5-1 and TRBJ2-3; no reliable D call. CDR3 length: 14 residues. V lost 0 bases, J lost 2 bases, and 7 bases lay in between. CDR1 and CDR2 (germline): SGHRS, YFSETQ. CDR3 DNA sequence: TGCGCCAGCAGCTTGGCTAGGATCACAGATACGCAGTATTTT. Protein product: CASSLARITDTQYF.

V is TRBV7-7 and J is TRBJ2-1; TRBD2 matches 7 bases. The germline V gene encodes CDR1 SSHAT and CDR2 FNYEAQ (reference sequence). The CDR3 is 15 amino acids. V trimming: 3 bases; J trimming: 4 bases; junction bases outside the gene matches: 6. As DNA, the CDR3 is TGTGCCAGCAGCTTCGGACTAGTGGGATACAATGAGCAGTTCTTC. The encoded protein is CASSFGLVGYNEQFF.

V gene TRBV5-4 combines with J gene TRBJ1-2, with 7 bases matching TRBD1. The germline V gene encodes CDR1 SGHNT and CDR2 YYREEE (reference sequence). The junction had 9 bases not matched to a gene; V was cut back by 3 bases and J by 7 bases. The CDR3 totals 14 residues. The CDR3 nucleotides are TGTGCCAGCAGCTCCGAAGGGGGCTGGGCTGGCTACACCTTC. This translates into CASSSEGGWAGYTF.

V and J are TRBV28 and TRBJ1-2; no clear D. This CDR3 has 14 residues. Per germline, CDR1 MDHEN and CDR2 SYDVKM. The V end was cut by 3 bases, the J end by 7 bases, with 15 bases between. The CDR3: CASSLGIGGIGYTF. In DNA, the CDR3 is TGTGCCAGCAGTTTGGGGATAGGAGGAATTGGCTACACCTTC.

This CDR3 is CASSQIVGRGGQETQYF. The CDR3 nucleotides are TGTGCCAGCAGCCAAATAGTTGGGCGGGGGGGTCAAGAGACCCAGTACTTC. The chain uses TRBV3-1 (or the pseudogene TRBV3-2) and TRBJ2-5; 9 positions agree with TRBD2. V shed 2 bases, J shed 2 bases, and the junction held 9 bases outside the gene matches. The CDR3 sequence is 17 residues long. CDR1 and CDR2 from the germline V gene are LGHDT and YNNKEL (reference sequence).